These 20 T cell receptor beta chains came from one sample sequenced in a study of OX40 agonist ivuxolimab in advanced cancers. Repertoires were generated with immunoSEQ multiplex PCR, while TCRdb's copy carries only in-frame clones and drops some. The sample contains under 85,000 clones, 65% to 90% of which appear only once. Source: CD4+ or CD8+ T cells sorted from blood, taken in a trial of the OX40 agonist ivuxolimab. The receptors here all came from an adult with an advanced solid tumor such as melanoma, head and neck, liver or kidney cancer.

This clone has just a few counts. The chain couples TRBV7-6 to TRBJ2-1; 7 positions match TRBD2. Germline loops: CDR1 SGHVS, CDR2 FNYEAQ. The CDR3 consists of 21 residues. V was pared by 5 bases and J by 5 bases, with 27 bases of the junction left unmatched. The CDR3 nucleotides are TGTGCCAGCAGCCTCGGGGGGAGGGGACTAACTGGCAACCGGCTACACAATGAGCAGTTCTTC. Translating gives CASSLGGRGLTGNRLHNEQFF.

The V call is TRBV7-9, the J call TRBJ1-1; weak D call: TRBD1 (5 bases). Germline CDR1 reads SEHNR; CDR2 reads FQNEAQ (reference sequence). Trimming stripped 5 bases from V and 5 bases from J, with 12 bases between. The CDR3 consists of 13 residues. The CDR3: CASSLGWGTEAFF. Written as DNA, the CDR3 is TGTGCCAGCAGCCTAGGGTGGGGGACTGAAGCTTTCTTT.

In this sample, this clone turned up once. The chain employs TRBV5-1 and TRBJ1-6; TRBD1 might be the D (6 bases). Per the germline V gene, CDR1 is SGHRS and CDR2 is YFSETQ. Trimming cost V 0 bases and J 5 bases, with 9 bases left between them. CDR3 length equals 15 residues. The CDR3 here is CASSLAGGDNSPLHF. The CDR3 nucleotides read TGCGCCAGCAGCTTGGCTGGGGGCGATAATTCACCCCTCCACTTT.

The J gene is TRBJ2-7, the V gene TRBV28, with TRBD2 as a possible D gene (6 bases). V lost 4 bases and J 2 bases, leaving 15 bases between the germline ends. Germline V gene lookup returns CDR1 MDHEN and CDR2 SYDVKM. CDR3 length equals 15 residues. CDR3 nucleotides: TGTGCCAGCAGTTCGGCGGGTGGGGGGACCTACGAGCAGTACTTC. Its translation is CASSSAGGGTYEQYF.

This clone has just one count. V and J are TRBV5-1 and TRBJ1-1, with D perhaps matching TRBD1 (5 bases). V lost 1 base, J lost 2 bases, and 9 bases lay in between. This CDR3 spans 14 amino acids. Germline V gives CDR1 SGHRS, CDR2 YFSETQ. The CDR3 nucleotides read TGCGCCAGCAGCTTGCGGGGGGTCAACACTGAAGCTTTCTTT. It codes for CASSLRGVNTEAFF.

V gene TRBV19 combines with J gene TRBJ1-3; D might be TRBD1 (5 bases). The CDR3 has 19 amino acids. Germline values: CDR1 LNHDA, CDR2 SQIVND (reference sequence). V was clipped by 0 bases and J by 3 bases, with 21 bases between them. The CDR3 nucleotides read TGTGCCAGTAGTATAGACGGAGCTCCTCGCAGGGCGAGTGGAAACACCATATATTTT. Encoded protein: CASSIDGAPRRASGNTIYF. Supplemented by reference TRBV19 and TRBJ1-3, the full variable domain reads DGGITQSPKYLFRKEGQNVTLSCEQNLNHDAMYWYRQDPGQGLRLIYYSQIVNDFQKGDIAEGYSVSREKKESFPLTVTSAQKNPTAFYLCASSIDGAPRRASGNTIYFGEGSWLTVV.

CDR3 in DNA: TGTGCCAGCAGCGGCACAGGGGGGGCCATATATTTT. As protein: CASSGTGGAIYF. The chain uses TRBV5-6 and TRBJ1-3; 8 nucleotides agree with TRBD1. CDR1 SGHDT and CDR2 YYEEEE come from the germline V gene. With 4 bases clipped from V and 11 bases from J, the junction kept 5 bases outside the gene matches. The CDR3 sequence is 12 residues long.

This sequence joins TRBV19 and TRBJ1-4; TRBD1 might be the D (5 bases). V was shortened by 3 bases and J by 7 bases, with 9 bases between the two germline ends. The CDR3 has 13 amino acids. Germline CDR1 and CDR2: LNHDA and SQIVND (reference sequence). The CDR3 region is CASSMGQGEKLFF. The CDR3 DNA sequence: TGTGCCAGTAGTATGGGTCAGGGTGAAAAACTGTTTTTT.

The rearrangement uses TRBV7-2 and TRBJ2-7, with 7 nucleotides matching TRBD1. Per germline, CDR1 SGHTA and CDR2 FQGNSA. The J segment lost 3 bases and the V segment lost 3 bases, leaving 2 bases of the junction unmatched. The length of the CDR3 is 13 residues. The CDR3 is CASSFQGVYEQYF. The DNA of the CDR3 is TGTGCCAGCAGCTTTCAGGGGGTCTACGAGCAGTACTTC.

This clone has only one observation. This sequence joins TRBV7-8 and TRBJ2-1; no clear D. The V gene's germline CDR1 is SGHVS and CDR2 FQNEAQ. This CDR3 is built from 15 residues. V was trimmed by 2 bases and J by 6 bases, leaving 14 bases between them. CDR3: CASSLFRVPSNEQFF. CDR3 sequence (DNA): TGTGCCAGCAGCTTATTCCGAGTCCCATCCAATGAGCAGTTCTTC.

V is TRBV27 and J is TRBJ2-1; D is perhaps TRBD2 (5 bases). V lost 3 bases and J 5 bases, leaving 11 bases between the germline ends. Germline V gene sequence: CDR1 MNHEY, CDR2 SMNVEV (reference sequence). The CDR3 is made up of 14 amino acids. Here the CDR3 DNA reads TGTGCCAGCAGTTTGGGTAGCGCCCACAATGAGCAGTTCTTC. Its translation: CASSLGSAHNEQFF.

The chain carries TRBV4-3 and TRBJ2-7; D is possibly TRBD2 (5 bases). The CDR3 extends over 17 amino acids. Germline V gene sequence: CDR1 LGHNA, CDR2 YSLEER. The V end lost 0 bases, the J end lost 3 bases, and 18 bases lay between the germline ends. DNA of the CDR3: TGCGCCAGCAGCCAAGACTATTGGACTCAAACTTACTACGAGCAGTACTTC. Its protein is CASSQDYWTQTYYEQYF.

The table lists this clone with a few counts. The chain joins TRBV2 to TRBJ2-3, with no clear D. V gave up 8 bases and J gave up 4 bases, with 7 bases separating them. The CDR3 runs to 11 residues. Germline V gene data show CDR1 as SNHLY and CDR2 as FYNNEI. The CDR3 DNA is TGTGCCAGCTATGGGCCAGATACGCAGTATTTT. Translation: CASYGPDTQYF. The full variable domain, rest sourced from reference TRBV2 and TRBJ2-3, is EPEVTQTPSHQVTQMGQEVILRCVPISNHLYFYWYRQILGQKVEFLVSFYNNEISEKSEIFDDQFSVERPDGSNFTLKIRSTKLEDSAMYFCASYGPDTQYFGPGTRLTVL.

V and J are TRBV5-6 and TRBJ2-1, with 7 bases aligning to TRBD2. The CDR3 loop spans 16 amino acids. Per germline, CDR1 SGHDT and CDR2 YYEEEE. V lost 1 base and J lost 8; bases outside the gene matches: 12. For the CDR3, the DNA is TGTGCCAGCAGCTTGCACCGGGGGGAGGTGGTGGATGAGCAGTTCTTC. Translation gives CASSLHRGEVVDEQFF.

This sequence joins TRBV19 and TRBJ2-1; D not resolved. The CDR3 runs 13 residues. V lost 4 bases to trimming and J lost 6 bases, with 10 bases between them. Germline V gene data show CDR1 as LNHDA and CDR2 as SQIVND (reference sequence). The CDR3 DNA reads TGTGCCAGTAGTAAGGTGTCGCTCAATGAGCAGTTCTTC. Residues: CASSKVSLNEQFF.

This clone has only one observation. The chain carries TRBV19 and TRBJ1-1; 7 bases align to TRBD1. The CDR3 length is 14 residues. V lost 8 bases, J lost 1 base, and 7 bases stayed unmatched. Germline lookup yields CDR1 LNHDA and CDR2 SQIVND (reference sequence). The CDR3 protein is CASERQGKNTEAFF. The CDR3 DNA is TGTGCCAGTGAGCGACAGGGAAAGAACACTGAAGCTTTCTTT.

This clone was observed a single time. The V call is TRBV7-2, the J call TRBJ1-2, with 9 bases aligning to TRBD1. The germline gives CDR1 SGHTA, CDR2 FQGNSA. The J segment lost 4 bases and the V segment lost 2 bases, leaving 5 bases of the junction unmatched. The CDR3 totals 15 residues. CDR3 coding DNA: TGTGCCAGCAGCTTACAGGGACAGGGAACCTATGGCTACACCTTC. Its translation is CASSLQGQGTYGYTF.

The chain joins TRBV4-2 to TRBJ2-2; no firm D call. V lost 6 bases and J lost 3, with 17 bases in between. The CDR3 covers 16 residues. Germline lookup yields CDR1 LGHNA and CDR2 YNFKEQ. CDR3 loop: CASSPGFGLDTGELFF. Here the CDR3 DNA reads TGTGCCAGCAGTCCCGGTTTTGGGTTGGACACCGGGGAGCTGTTTTTT.

As DNA, the CDR3 is TGTGCCAGCAGTGAACCGGGATACCTCAACGAGCAGTACTTC. Encoded protein: CASSEPGYLNEQYF. This chain links TRBV6-5 with TRBJ2-7; a weak D match, TRBD2 (5 bases). Between the trimmed V and J ends, which lost 5 bases and 5 bases, there was a span of 16 bases. CDR1 and CDR2 from the germline V gene are MNHEY and SVGAGI. This CDR3 has 14 amino acids.

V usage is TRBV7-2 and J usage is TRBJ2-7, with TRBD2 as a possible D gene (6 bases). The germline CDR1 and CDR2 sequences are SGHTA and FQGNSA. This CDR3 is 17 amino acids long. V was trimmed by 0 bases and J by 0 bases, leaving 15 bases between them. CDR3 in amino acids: CASSLARGSTGSYEQYF. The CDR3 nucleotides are TGTGCCAGCAGCTTAGCGCGGGGCAGTACCGGCTCCTACGAGCAGTACTTC.